This T cell receptor (beta chain) was documented in a study of vaccination and CD4 T cells after COVID-19. Study-wide results and caveats: Spike mono-reactivity applied to 304 of 307 vaccine-specific clones detected in convalescent patients.

By sample fraction, this clonotype is medium-sized. Its antigen remains unidentified. The CDR3 consists of 14 residues. Germline CDR1 is MNHNS and CDR2 is SASEGT. Trimming took 6 bases from V and 8 from J, leaving 14 bases between them. Sample treatment: roughly 11-day PBMC culture with coronavirus spike peptide pools or control peptides (ViraFEST assay). Gathered ahead of the COVID-19 pandemic (2011-2018) were the CD4+ T cells of the unexposed donor. CD4+ T cells from unexposed donors were probed, cells permitting, with SARS-CoV-2 S/N and four cold-coronavirus spikes. The Oncomine TCR Beta short-read assay sequenced DNA from cultured CD4+ T cells. TCRdb ran MiXCR on the PCR reads and lists one entry per CDR3 protein. The table has approximately 5,000 distinct CDR3 sequences, around 26% seen once.

What was sequenced was CD4+ T cells from blood, cultured in vitro. V usage is TRBV6-1 and J usage is TRBJ1-6, with D perhaps matching TRBD1 (6 bases). This clonotype originated in a human donor in good health. This CDR3 is CASRSGAEHSPLHF. The CDR3 DNA reads as TGTGCCAGCAGATCAGGGGCCGAGCATTCACCCCTCCACTTT.